One and the same sample provided the 27 T cell receptor beta chains below, sequenced in a study of shared clonotypes between healthy human individuals. Only in-frame clones appear in the TCRdb table, and some are missing; sequencing was by immunoSEQ multiplex PCR. The profile shows some 1.5 million clones, roughly 96% of them singletons. The source material was naive CD4+ T cells sorted from blood. Described subset: CD45RA+ positively selected. These receptor sequences come from a man aged 25 to 40 in good health.

The chain links TRBV7-2 to TRBJ2-7; D is uncertain. The CDR3 length is 13 residues. CDR1 SGHTA and CDR2 FQGNSA come from the germline V gene. V was cut by 3 bases and J by 7 bases, with 13 bases left in between. In DNA form, the CDR3 reads TGTGCCAGCAGCTTGTGGCATAGTGGGGAGCAGTACTTC. It is translated as CASSLWHSGEQYF. Looking up the rest from reference TRBV7-2 and TRBJ2-7 gives the full variable domain: GAGVSQSPSNKVTEKGKDVELRCDPISGHTALYWYRQSLGQGLEFLIYFQGNSAPDKSGLPSDRFSAERTGGSVSTLTIQRTQQEDSAVYLCASSLWHSGEQYFGPGTRLTVT.

This chain connects TRBV9 to TRBJ2-5, with 7 bases lining up with TRBD2. Trimming removed 1 base from V and 5 bases from J; junction bases left unmatched: 8. The CDR3 totals 15 residues. Germline V gives CDR1 SGDLS, CDR2 YYNGEE. The CDR3 loop reads CASSVSGGVEETQYF. In DNA form, the CDR3 reads TGTGCCAGCAGCGTATCGGGAGGCGTGGAGGAGACCCAGTACTTC.

For the CDR3, the DNA is TGTGCCAGCAGTTACCCCGGGACAGGAGGCACAGATACGCAGTATTTT. As protein: CASSYPGTGGTDTQYF. The chain employs TRBV28 and TRBJ2-3, with 8 bases matching TRBD1. CDR3 length equals 16 residues. Germline assignment: CDR1 MDHEN and CDR2 SYDVKM. The V and J ends lost 4 bases and 1 base, in that order; junction bases with no gene match: 7.

Regarding this clone: Other DNA sequences in this sample translate to the same CDR3. The chain couples TRBV7-3 to TRBJ1-5; D remains ambiguous. This CDR3 spans 13 amino acids. The V end lost 4 bases, the J end lost 4 bases, and 8 bases lay between the germline ends. Germline loops: CDR1 SGHTA, CDR2 FQGTGA. Here the CDR3 reads CASSSGPNQPQHF. The CDR3 DNA follows: TGTGCCAGCAGCTCCGGACCGAATCAGCCCCAGCATTTT.

J is TRBJ2-3 and V is TRBV5-6; TRBD1 is a possible D gene (5 bases). The V gene's germline CDR1 is SGHDT and CDR2 YYEEEE. The CDR3 contains 13 residues. V lost 0 bases and J 3 bases, leaving 5 bases between the germline ends. The CDR3 DNA reads as TGTGCCAGCAGCTTGGACAGGACAGATACGCAGTATTTT. Translated: CASSLDRTDTQYF.

The chain carries TRBV28 and TRBJ2-3, with D unclear. The CDR3 has 12 residues. Germline CDR1 is MDHEN and CDR2 is SYDVKM. With 6 bases removed from V and 6 bases from J, the gap between germline ends came to 10 bases. CDR3 in DNA: TGTGCCAGCAGGGTGACAACCGATACGCAGTATTTT. Its translation: CASRVTTDTQYF. Supplemented by reference TRBV28 and TRBJ2-3, the full variable domain reads DVKVTQSSRYLVKRTGEKVFLECVQDMDHENMFWYRQDPGLGLRLIYFSYDVKMKEKGDIPEGYSVSREKKERFSLILESASTNQTSMYLCASRVTTDTQYFGPGTRLTVL.

The chain couples TRBV30 to TRBJ1-5, with 7 bases matching TRBD1. V lost 4 bases, J lost 7 bases, and 10 bases stayed unmatched. The CDR3 extends over 14 amino acids. Germline CDR1 is GTSNPN and CDR2 is SVGIG (reference sequence). CDR3 amino acids: CAWTTDRVGQPQHF. The CDR3, as DNA: TGTGCCTGGACGACCGACAGGGTCGGCCAGCCCCAGCATTTT.

The chain couples TRBV15 to TRBJ1-1; D gene unclear. There are 13 residues in the CDR3. The germline V and J ends were trimmed by 0 bases and 10 bases, with 12 bases remaining between them. In germline, CDR1 is LNHNV, CDR2 YYDKDF (reference sequence). This CDR3 reads CATSRDLEGLAFF. CDR3 in DNA: TGTGCCACCAGCAGAGATTTGGAGGGTTTAGCTTTCTTT. Full variable domain (outside the CDR3, taken from reference TRBV15 and TRBJ1-1): DAMVIQNPRYQVTQFGKPVTLSCSQTLNHNVMYWYQQKSSQAPKLLFHYYDKDFNNEADTPDNFQSRRPNTSFCFLDIRSPGLGDTAMYLCATSRDLEGLAFFGQGTRLTVV.

The chain employs TRBV4-1 and TRBJ2-4; D gene ambiguous. Germline values: CDR1 MGHRA, CDR2 YSYEKL. The V end was cut by 2 bases, the J end by 4 bases, with 12 bases between. The CDR3 contains 15 residues. This CDR3 reads CASSQTGPVKNIQYF. The CDR3 DNA reads as TGCGCCAGCAGCCAAACCGGTCCTGTAAAAAACATTCAGTACTTC.

This sequence joins TRBV10-3 and TRBJ2-2, with D tentatively TRBD2 (7 bases). Germline assignment: CDR1 ENHRY and CDR2 SYGVKD. The germline V and J ends were trimmed by 1 base and 6 bases, with 9 bases remaining between them. This CDR3 contains 14 residues. CDR3 DNA sequence: TGTGCCATCAGTGAGTTGCGGGGGCCCGGGGAGCTGTTTTTT. The encoded protein is CAISELRGPGELFF.

The chain employs TRBV6-1 and TRBJ1-1, with D tentatively TRBD1 (5 bases). The CDR3 totals 15 residues. Germline-derived CDR1 and CDR2 are MNHNS and SASEGT. The ends were cut back, 3 bases at V and 4 bases at J, with 15 bases in the middle. The CDR3 region is CASSDLQGPATEAFF. The CDR3 bases are TGTGCCAGCAGTGACCTCCAGGGCCCGGCCACTGAAGCTTTCTTT.

The chain couples TRBV7-2 to TRBJ2-7, with D possibly being TRBD2 (5 bases). Trimming cost V 1 base and J 0 bases, with 13 bases left between them. Germline lookup yields CDR1 SGHTA and CDR2 FQGNSA. The CDR3 runs 16 residues. The CDR3 sequence is CASSLGTGLTSYEQYF. The CDR3 DNA follows: TGTGCCAGCAGCTTAGGAACGGGGTTAACCTCCTACGAGCAGTACTTC.

The chain is built from TRBV18 and TRBJ1-3; possibly TRBD1 for D (5 bases). From germline, CDR1 is KGHSH and CDR2 LQKENI. V lost 6 bases, J lost 0 bases, and 15 bases lay in between. There are 16 residues in the CDR3. This CDR3 reads CASSLGAGSSGNTIYF. The CDR3 DNA reads TGTGCCAGCTCGCTTGGGGCAGGGTCCTCTGGAAACACCATATATTTT. Using reference TRBV18 and TRBJ1-3 for the parts outside the CDR3, the full variable domain is NAGVMQNPRHLVRRRGQEARLRCSPMKGHSHVYWYRQLPEEGLKFMVYLQKENIIDESGMPKERFSAEFPKEGPSILRIQQVVRGDSAAYFCASSLGAGSSGNTIYFGEGSWLTVV.

The V and J genes are TRBV5-4 and TRBJ1-5; TRBD1 agrees at 7 bases. Germline CDR1 reads SGHNT; CDR2 reads YYREEE (reference sequence). V was pared by 4 bases and J by 3 bases, with 10 bases of the junction left unmatched. CDR3 size: 16 residues. In nucleotides, the CDR3 is TGTGCCAGCAGCAGGGATGGGACAGCGAACAATCAGCCCCAGCATTTT. It translates to CASSRDGTANNQPQHF.

The chain links TRBV19 to TRBJ2-7, with D perhaps matching TRBD2 (6 bases). The V gene's germline CDR1 is LNHDA and CDR2 SQIVND (reference sequence). The germline V and J ends were trimmed by 1 base and 3 bases, with 13 bases remaining between them. This CDR3 region has 15 residues. CDR3 loop: CASSIVAGTIYEQYF. The CDR3 nucleotides are TGTGCCAGTAGTATAGTGGCGGGAACAATCTACGAGCAGTACTTC.

The chain recombines TRBV9 with TRBJ2-7, with D uncertain. CDR3 length: 14 residues. Germline loops: CDR1 SGDLS, CDR2 YYNGEE. The V end lost 3 bases, the J end lost 2 bases, and 12 bases lay between the germline ends. The CDR3 is CASSAGLTTYEQYF. CDR3 bases: TGTGCCAGCAGCGCCGGGCTAACTACCTACGAGCAGTACTTC.

The table lists this clone with a count of one. The chain couples TRBV6-6 to TRBJ1-1; D remains ambiguous. V was cut by 6 bases and J by 1 base, with 9 bases left in between. This CDR3 has 13 amino acids. The V gene's germline CDR1 is MNHNY and CDR2 SVGAGI (reference sequence). CDR3 region: CASSQVGNTEAFF. The CDR3 nucleotides read TGTGCCAGCAGCCAAGTGGGGAACACTGAAGCTTTCTTT.

V gene TRBV7-9 combines with J gene TRBJ2-3, with D hard to call. Germline loops: CDR1 SEHNR, CDR2 FQNEAQ (reference sequence). V was shortened by 2 bases and J by 2 bases, with 11 bases between the two germline ends. The CDR3 contains 15 residues. In nucleotides, the CDR3 is TGTGCCAGCAGCTTAAACGGAATGCCCACAGATACGCAGTATTTT. This codes for CASSLNGMPTDTQYF.

This sequence joins TRBV5-1 and TRBJ1-1; 7 nucleotides match TRBD1. The CDR3 runs to 14 residues. The V gene end was trimmed by 0 bases and the J gene end by 7 bases; junction bases not matched to a gene: 6. CDR1 SGHRS and CDR2 YFSETQ come from the germline V gene. The CDR3 here is CASSLEGGGGEAFF. As DNA, the CDR3 is TGCGCCAGCAGCTTGGAAGGGGGCGGCGGTGAAGCTTTCTTT.

V is TRBV4-3 and J is TRBJ2-5; 8 positions match TRBD1. CDR1 LGHNA and CDR2 YSLEER come from the germline V gene. With 0 bases clipped from V and 3 bases from J, the junction kept 6 bases outside the gene matches. The CDR3 is 16 amino acids. CDR3 DNA: TGCGCCAGCAGCCAAGATCGAGGACAGGGAGAAGAGACCCAGTACTTC. Its protein product is CASSQDRGQGEETQYF.

V gene TRBV27 combines with J gene TRBJ2-7; 7 bases match TRBD1. V lost 0 bases to trimming and J lost 4 bases; unmatched junction nucleotides: 9. The CDR3 contains 16 residues. Looked up from germline, CDR1 is MNHEY and CDR2 is SMNVEV (reference sequence). CDR3 amino acids: CASSLSSTGVGYEQYF. The CDR3 DNA reads as TGTGCCAGCAGTTTATCATCTACAGGGGTAGGGTACGAGCAGTACTTC.

V usage is TRBV7-9 and J usage is TRBJ2-6, with D perhaps given as TRBD1 or TRBD2 (5 bases each). This CDR3 has 17 amino acids. Germline V CDR1 and CDR2: SEHNR, FQNEAQ (reference sequence). Trimming removed 1 base from V and 1 base from J, with 11 bases in between. CDR3: CASSLGDGSSGANVLTF. The CDR3 DNA reads TGTGCCAGCAGCTTAGGGGACGGCTCATCTGGGGCCAACGTCCTGACTTTC. The entire variable domain, with the rest obtained from reference TRBV7-9 and TRBJ2-6, is as follows: DTGVSQNPRHKITKRGQNVTFRCDPISEHNRLYWYRQTLGQGPEFLTYFQNEAQLEKSRLLSDRFSAERPKGSFSTLEIQRTEQGDSAMYLCASSLGDGSSGANVLTFGAGSRLTVL.

The DNA for the CDR3 is TGTGCCAGCAGCTTGGGCACCCAAGGGACAGATACGCAGTATTTT. Translated, it gives CASSLGTQGTDTQYF. This chain joins TRBV5-8 and TRBJ2-3; D gene ambiguous. Germline CDR1 reads SGHTS; CDR2 reads YDEGEE. The V and J ends lost 0 bases and 3 bases respectively, with 11 bases between them. The length of the CDR3 is 15 residues.

The chain's CDR3 is CASSVQTWSGELFF. The CDR3 nucleotides are TGTGCCAGCAGTGTGCAAACATGGTCCGGGGAGCTGTTTTTT. V and J are TRBV2 and TRBJ2-2; D remains ambiguous. The V gene lost 4 bases and the J gene lost 6 bases, with 12 bases spanning the gap. Germline V gene sequence: CDR1 SNHLY, CDR2 FYNNEI. The CDR3 is made up of 14 amino acids.

The chain employs TRBV11-3 and TRBJ2-2, with D possibly TRBD1 on 6 matching bases. CDR3 length: 17 residues. Germline V gene sequence: CDR1 SGHNT, CDR2 YENEEA. The V and J ends lost 6 bases and 0 bases respectively, with 17 bases between them. CDR3 protein: CASSRRADRTNTGELFF. For the CDR3, the DNA is TGTGCCAGCAGTCGACGCGCGGACAGAACGAACACCGGGGAGCTGTTTTTT.

This clone has only one observation. V is TRBV5-6 and J is TRBJ2-2; maybe TRBD2 (6 bases). Germline CDR1 reads SGHDT; CDR2 reads YYEEEE. Trimming removed 0 bases at V and 1 base at J, with 10 bases between. The CDR3 loop spans 16 amino acids. The CDR3 loop is CASSLVGSGNTGELFF. The CDR3 region has the DNA TGTGCCAGCAGCTTGGTGGGTAGCGGGAACACCGGGGAGCTGTTTTTT.

The chain carries TRBV4-1 and TRBJ2-1; tentative D call: TRBD2 (5 bases). In germline, CDR1 is MGHRA, CDR2 YSYEKL. V lost 1 base and J lost 11, with 9 bases in between. The CDR3 runs 12 residues. The CDR3 loop is CASSQAGIQQFF. CDR3 nucleotides: TGCGCCAGCAGCCAAGCCGGGATACAGCAGTTCTTC.